A few counts support the clone carrying this TCR beta chain. The CDR3 contains 18 residues. V was clipped by 0 bases and J by 3 bases, with 18 bases between them. Germline loops: CDR1 SGHDN, CDR2 FVKESK. Amplification of TCR alpha and beta CDR3 regions from RNA used iRepertoire nested multiplex PCR. From the multiplex PCR reads, TCRdb called clonotypes with MiXCR, one entry per CDR3 protein. The table includes 300,000 to 450,000 distinct CDR3 sequences, approximately 42% detected once. This entry comes from a study of glioma-infiltrating T cells. The chain couples TRBV14 to TRBJ2-1; D is unresolved. This clonotype was obtained from a human donor with low-grade glioma or glioblastoma, undergoing nonglioma brain surgery, or in good health (not recorded which). The sample was glioma tissue, nonneoplastic brain tissue, or PBMCs (not recorded which). CDR3: CASSQDPSAWIDYNEQFF. CDR3 coding DNA: TGTGCCAGCAGCCAAGATCCGTCTGCCTGGATAGACTACAATGAGCAGTTCTTC.